This TCR beta chain was sequenced during a study of cytomegalovirus exposure and HLA in healthy donors. About the study: Of all 398 donors who were genotyped, roughly 81% belonged to the Caucasian-associated ancestry cluster.

Points from the study as a whole: TCR beta chains numbering some 160 were designated cytomegalovirus-associated.

For this clone: Its matching antigen is unknown.

The study sampled nominally healthy donors, though unrecorded immune exposures were likely. The germline V and J ends were trimmed by 3 bases and 1 base, with 10 bases remaining between them. Germline-derived CDR1 and CDR2 are SGHVS and FNYEAQ. CDR3 length equals 14 residues. PCR amplification relied on 60 Vbeta primers (plus 13 Jbeta primers). Sequenced by immunoSEQ multiplex PCR; TCRdb stores in-frame clones only, minus some. The data hold some 93,000 clones, with approximately 80% observed a single time. The chain has TRBV7-6 and TRBJ2-7; D is undetermined. Sequencing was performed on PBMCs. The sequence was collected from a man aged 50 to 60 in good health and CMV-seronegative. CDR3 in amino acids: CASSFGRQSYEQYF. CDR3 nucleotide sequence: TGTGCCAGCAGCTTCGGCAGGCAATCCTACGAGCAGTACTTC.